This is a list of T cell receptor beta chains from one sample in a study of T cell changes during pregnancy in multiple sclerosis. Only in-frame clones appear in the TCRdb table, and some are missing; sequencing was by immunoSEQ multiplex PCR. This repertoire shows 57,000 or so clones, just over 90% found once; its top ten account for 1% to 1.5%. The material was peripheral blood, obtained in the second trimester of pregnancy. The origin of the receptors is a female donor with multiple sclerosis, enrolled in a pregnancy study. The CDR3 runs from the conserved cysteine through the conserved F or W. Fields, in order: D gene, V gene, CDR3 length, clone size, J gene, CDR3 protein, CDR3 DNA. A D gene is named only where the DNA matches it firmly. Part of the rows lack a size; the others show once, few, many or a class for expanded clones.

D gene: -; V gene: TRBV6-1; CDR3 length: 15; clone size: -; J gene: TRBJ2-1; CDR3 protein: CASSEPGGTVYEQFF; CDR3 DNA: TGTGCCAGCAGTGAGCCGGGGGGCACGGTCTATGAGCAGTTCTTC
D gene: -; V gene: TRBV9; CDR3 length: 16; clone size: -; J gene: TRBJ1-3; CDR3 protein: CASSVAPTGSGNTIYF; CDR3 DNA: TGTGCCAGCAGCGTAGCCCCCACAGGGTCCGGAAACACCATATATTTT
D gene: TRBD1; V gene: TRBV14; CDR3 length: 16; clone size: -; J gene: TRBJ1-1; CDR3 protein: CASSPNRGQLLPEAFF; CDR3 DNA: TGTGCCAGCAGCCCGAATAGGGGACAGCTTCTCCCTGAAGCTTTCTTT
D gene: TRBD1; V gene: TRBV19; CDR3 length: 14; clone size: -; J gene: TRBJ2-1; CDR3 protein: CASSTPGTGNEQFF; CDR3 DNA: TGTGCCAGTAGTACCCCAGGGACAGGCAATGAGCAGTTCTTC
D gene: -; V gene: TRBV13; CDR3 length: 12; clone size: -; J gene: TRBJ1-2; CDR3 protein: CASSLSRRGYTF; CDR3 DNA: TGTGCCAGCAGCTTAAGCAGGAGGGGCTACACCTTC
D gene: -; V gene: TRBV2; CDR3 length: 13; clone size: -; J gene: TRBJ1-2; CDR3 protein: CASRVTGLYGYTF; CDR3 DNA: TGTGCCAGCAGGGTAACAGGGTTGTATGGCTACACCTTC
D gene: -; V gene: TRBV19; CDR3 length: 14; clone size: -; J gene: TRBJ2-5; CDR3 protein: CASSEQGGQETQYF; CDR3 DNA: TGTGCCAGTAGTGAACAGGGCGGCCAAGAGACCCAGTACTTC
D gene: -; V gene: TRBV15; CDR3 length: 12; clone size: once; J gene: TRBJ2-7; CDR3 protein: CATSSYSYEQYF; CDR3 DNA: TGTGCCACCAGCAGCTACTCCTACGAGCAGTACTTC
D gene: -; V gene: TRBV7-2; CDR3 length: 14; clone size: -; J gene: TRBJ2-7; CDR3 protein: CASSLAYGGNEQYF; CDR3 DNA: TGTGCCAGCAGCTTAGCTTACGGCGGCAACGAGCAGTACTTC
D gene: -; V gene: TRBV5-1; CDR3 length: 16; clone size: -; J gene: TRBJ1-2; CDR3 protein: CASSGDGGTANYGYTF; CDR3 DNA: TGCGCCAGCAGCGGGGACGGGGGAACAGCTAACTATGGCTACACCTTC
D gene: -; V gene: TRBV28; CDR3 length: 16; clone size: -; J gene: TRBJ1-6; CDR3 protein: CASSLYGGRRNSPLHF; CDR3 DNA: TGTGCCAGCAGTTTATACGGGGGAAGAAGGAATTCACCCCTCCACTTT
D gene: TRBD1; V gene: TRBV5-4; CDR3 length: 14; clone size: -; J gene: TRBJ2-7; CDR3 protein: CASSQDRGSYEQYF; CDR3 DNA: TGTGCCAGCAGCCAAGACAGGGGATCCTACGAGCAGTACTTC
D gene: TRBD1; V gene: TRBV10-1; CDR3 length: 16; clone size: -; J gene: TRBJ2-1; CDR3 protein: CASSPPGTGALREQFF; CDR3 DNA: TGCGCCAGCAGTCCTCCCGGGACAGGGGCCCTAAGGGAGCAGTTCTTC
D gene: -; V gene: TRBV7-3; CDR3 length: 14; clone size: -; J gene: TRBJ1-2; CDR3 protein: CASSWQGGDYGYTF; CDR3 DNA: TGTGCCAGCAGCTGGCAGGGAGGGGACTATGGCTACACCTTC
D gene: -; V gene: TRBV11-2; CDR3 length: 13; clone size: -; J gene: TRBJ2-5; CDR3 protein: CASSPSLVETQYF; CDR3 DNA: TGTGCCAGCAGCCCTTCTCTAGTCGAGACCCAGTACTTC
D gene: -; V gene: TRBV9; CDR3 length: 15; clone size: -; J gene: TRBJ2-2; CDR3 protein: CASSYYSGVTGELFF; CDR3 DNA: TGTGCCAGCAGTTACTATTCCGGGGTCACCGGGGAGCTGTTTTTT
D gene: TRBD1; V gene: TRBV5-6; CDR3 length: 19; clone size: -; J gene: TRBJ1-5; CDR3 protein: CASSSTRDRGLFGNQPQHF; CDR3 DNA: TGTGCCAGCAGCTCCACCCGGGACAGGGGGCTTTTCGGAAATCAGCCCCAGCATTTT
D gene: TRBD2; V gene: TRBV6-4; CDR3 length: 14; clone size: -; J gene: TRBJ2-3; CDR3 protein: CASSTSGGADTQYF; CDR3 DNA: TGTGCCAGCAGTACTAGCGGGGGCGCAGATACGCAGTATTTT
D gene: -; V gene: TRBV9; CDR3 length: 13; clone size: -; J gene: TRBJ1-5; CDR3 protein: CASSVDINQPQHF; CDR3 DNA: TGTGCCAGCAGCGTAGATATCAATCAGCCCCAGCATTTT
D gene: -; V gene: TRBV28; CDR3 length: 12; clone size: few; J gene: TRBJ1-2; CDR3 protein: CASSQGNYGYTF; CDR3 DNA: TGTGCCAGCAGTCAGGGTAACTATGGCTACACCTTC
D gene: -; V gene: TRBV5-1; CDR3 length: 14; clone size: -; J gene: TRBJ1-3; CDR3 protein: CASSLGSPGNTIYF; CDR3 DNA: TGCGCCAGCAGCTTGGGTAGTCCGGGAAACACCATATATTTT
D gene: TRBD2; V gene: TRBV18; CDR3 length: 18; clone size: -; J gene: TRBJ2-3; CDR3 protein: CASSPFTIAGGVTDTQYF; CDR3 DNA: TGTGCCAGCTCACCTTTCACGATAGCGGGCGGAGTCACAGATACGCAGTATTTT
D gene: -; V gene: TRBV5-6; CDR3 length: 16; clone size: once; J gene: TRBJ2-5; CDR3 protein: CASSSLGAGYQETQYF; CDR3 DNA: TGTGCCAGCAGCTCGTTGGGGGCAGGGTACCAAGAGACCCAGTACTTC
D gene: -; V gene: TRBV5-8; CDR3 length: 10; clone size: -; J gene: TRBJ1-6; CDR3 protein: CASSAGPLHF; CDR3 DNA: TGTGCCAGCAGCGCGGGACCCCTCCACTTT
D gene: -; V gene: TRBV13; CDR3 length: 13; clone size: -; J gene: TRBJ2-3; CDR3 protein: CASSLTNTDTQYF; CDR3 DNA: TGTGCCAGCAGCTTAACAAACACAGATACGCAGTATTTT